Sequencing of this T cell receptor beta chain was carried out in a study of blood T cell repertoires in COVID-19 (TCRdb year 2020). Context from the whole study: The collaborator samples originated in the United States, Italy and Spain and spanned the acute and convalescent phases of COVID-19. The material from the prospective study consisted of cDNA or gDNA derived from T cells, B-cell-depleted T cells, or PBMCs. The dataset comprised deeply sampled blood TCRbeta repertoires from subjects exposed to, actively infected with, or recovered from COVID-19. A freely available public database, intended as a resource for researchers studying the immune response to SARS-CoV-2, is where the repertoires were released. Samples were obtained from the ongoing ImmuneRACE study (first 160 participants) and from over 1,000 subjects provided by 6 global collaborators. Nearly every sample came with metadata listing a de-identified subject ID, COVID-19 status, age in years and sex. Where HLA class I and class II types were available, the types were taken from metadata supplied by the sample provider, not from assay-based typing.

CDR1 MDHEN and CDR2 SYDVKM are derived from the germline V gene. Unmatched junction bases come to 3, with V trimmed by 5 bases and J by 3 bases. Measured from the cysteine to the phenylalanine, the CDR3 is 14 residues long. Only the CDR3 part of the read is kept: 42 bases, read in frame from the first base. Study-wide conclusions, independent of this receptor: Clinical and demographic metadata were provided uncurated, with the amount varying by source and participant.

This clone was counted between two and nine times. The antigen it recognizes is unknown. No base quality information exists; no much larger clone differs at one position. Participants in the prospective study were enrolled through a virtual design, were aged about 18 to 89 years, and lived in approximately 25 United States geographic areas. In the prospective study, cohorts were assigned on the basis of participant-reported clinical history obtained from a screening survey and a study questionnaire. In the prospective study, mobile phlebotomists collected whole blood, serum and a nasopharyngeal or oropharyngeal swab from each participant. Over an approximately 2-month period, participants in the prospective study had the option of providing additional blood draws and questionnaires. Blood samples from the prospective study were shipped frozen or at room temperature prior to DNA extraction. The immunoSEQ Assay, a bias-controlled multiplex PCR, was used to amplify TCRbeta CDR3 regions from genomic DNA. In the original analysis: The number of nucleated cells in each sample was estimated by amplification of reference gene primers within the assay. Sequence reads were collapsed and filtered to measure the absolute abundance of every unique TCRbeta CDR3 rearrangement. For each sample, productive Simpson clonality was calculated by taking the square root of Simpson's diversity index across productive rearrangements. TCRdb obtained this table from immuneACCESS and retained in-frame rearrangements with V and J assigned. These tables miss some clones; where compared with another copy, unresolved V genes account for less than half of the shortfall, and the remainder is unexplained. That table gives V, J and clone size, and the DNA gave D and trimming. The sample includes approximately 160,000 clones, with over 70% observed a single time. The ten largest clones represent about 3.6% of the sample.

The sequenced sample consisted of PBMCs or T cells enriched from blood (not recorded which). The V gene is TRBV28 and the J gene is TRBJ1-5; TRBD1 fits 8 bases in the junction. The TCR sequence derives from a woman aged 50 to 65 in a cohort exposed to, infected with or recovered from COVID-19 (not recorded which). The CDR3: CASSRQGYNQPQHF. Here is the DNA: TGTGCCAGCAGTAGACAGGGGTACAATCAGCCCCAGCATTTT.